The 20 T cell receptor beta chains below were found in one sample sequenced in a study of cytomegalovirus exposure and HLA in healthy donors. Here immunoSEQ multiplex PCR was the method, and the copy in TCRdb shows in-frame clones only, minus some. The sample shows about 360,000 clones, roughly 85% of them seen only once. Sequencing used PBMCs. The receptors derive from a woman under 30 in good health and CMV-seronegative.

The chain uses TRBV4-1 and TRBJ1-2; D remains ambiguous. Trimming took off 4 bases at V and 4 bases at J, with 7 bases between the two ends. The CDR3 is made up of 12 amino acids. Germline values: CDR1 MGHRA, CDR2 YSYEKL. The CDR3 DNA is TGCGCCAGCAGCCCAGACTTCTATGGCTACACCTTC. Its translation is CASSPDFYGYTF.

This clone has a single count. This chain joins TRBV15 and TRBJ1-1; the D gene is possibly TRBD1 (6 bases). The germline gives CDR1 LNHNV, CDR2 YYDKDF (reference sequence). The germline V and J ends were trimmed by 0 bases and 1 base, with 12 bases remaining between them. This CDR3 spans 16 amino acids. The CDR3 region has the DNA TGTGCCACCAGCAGAGAACCGACAGGAAGGAACACTGAAGCTTTCTTT. Translated: CATSREPTGRNTEAFF.

The genes are TRBV10-3 and TRBJ2-5, with 9 bases identical to TRBD1. The CDR3 sequence is 13 residues long. Germline values: CDR1 ENHRY, CDR2 SYGVKD. CDR3 loop: CTTRGQGTEAQYF. CDR3 nucleotides: TGTACCACCCGGGGACAGGGCACCGAGGCCCAGTACTTC.

The chain uses TRBV19 and TRBJ2-2; D is uncertain. Germline V gives CDR1 LNHDA, CDR2 SQIVND (reference sequence). V was pared by 2 bases and J by 7 bases, with 11 bases between. This CDR3 is built from 14 residues. CDR3 in amino acids: CASSIRPQIGELFF. The CDR3 bases are TGTGCCAGTAGTATAAGGCCACAGATCGGGGAGCTGTTTTTT.

This chain joins TRBV28 and TRBJ2-7; 8 positions agree with TRBD1. The CDR3 is 14 amino acids. The germline gives CDR1 MDHEN, CDR2 SYDVKM. The trim removed 2 bases at V and 3 bases at J, leaving 3 bases unmatched. The CDR3: CASSLPGQGYEQYF. In DNA form, the CDR3 reads TGTGCCAGCAGTTTACCTGGACAGGGCTACGAGCAGTACTTC.

CDR3 residues: CASSQGGAYNEQFF. CDR3 coding DNA: TGCGCCAGCAGCCAGGGGGGGGCCTACAATGAGCAGTTCTTC. The chain links TRBV4-1 to TRBJ2-1, with TRBD2 identical over 7 bases. The CDR3 has 14 residues. The ends lost 3 bases at V and 2 bases at J; junction bases unmatched: 1. Per the germline V gene, CDR1 is MGHRA and CDR2 is YSYEKL.

For this clone: The junction differs from germline at one of its ends, possibly a read error. This chain links TRBV4-2 with TRBJ1-3, with D perhaps matching TRBD1 (6 bases). CDR3 length: 14 residues. Germline CDR1 reads LGHNA; CDR2 reads YNFKEQ. In DNA form, the CDR3 reads TGTGCCAGCAGCCAGGGGGCGCCTGGCAACACCATATATTTT. As protein: CASSQGAPGNTIYF.

The chain recombines TRBV13 with TRBJ1-1; 8 bases fit TRBD1. V lost 5 bases and J lost 7; bases outside the gene matches: 6. Looked up from germline, CDR1 is PRHDT and CDR2 is FYEKMQ (reference sequence). The CDR3 is made up of 13 amino acids. CDR3 sequence (DNA): TGTGCCAGCAGCCCAGGGGGCCGGGGTGAAGCTTTCTTT. Translation: CASSPGGRGEAFF.

V and J are TRBV27 and TRBJ2-1; 9 bases align to TRBD1. CDR3 size: 14 residues. Germline-derived CDR1 and CDR2 are MNHEY and SMNVEV (reference sequence). Trimming removed 6 bases from V and 6 bases from J; junction bases left unmatched: 6. CDR3 bases: TGTGCCAGCAGACGGGACAGGGCCATCAATGAGCAGTTCTTC. It yields the protein CASRRDRAINEQFF.

This chain links TRBV4-1 with TRBJ2-1; D uncertain. The V end was cut by 0 bases, the J end by 8 bases, with 17 bases between. This CDR3 contains 16 residues. Germline assignment: CDR1 MGHRA and CDR2 YSYEKL. CDR3 protein: CASSQDGQGGSDEQFF. CDR3 DNA sequence: TGCGCCAGCAGCCAAGACGGCCAAGGCGGTTCCGATGAGCAGTTCTTC.

The genes are TRBV4-1 and TRBJ1-4; D gene unclear. Trimming took off 4 bases at V and 4 bases at J, with 16 bases between the two ends. Per the germline V gene, CDR1 is MGHRA and CDR2 is YSYEKL. The CDR3 is 16 amino acids. The CDR3 nucleotides read TGCGCCAGCAGCCCACAAGCAAACAGCTTTAATGAAAAACTGTTTTTT. This gives the protein CASSPQANSFNEKLFF.

This chain uses TRBV18 with TRBJ1-5; 7 nucleotides agree with TRBD1. The CDR3 totals 17 residues. Germline-derived CDR1 and CDR2 are KGHSH and LQKENI. V shed 0 bases and J 3 bases; nucleotides not matched to a gene: 8. Here the CDR3 reads CASSPPRRGLDNQPQHF. The DNA of the CDR3 is TGTGCCAGCTCACCACCTAGAAGGGGGCTGGACAATCAGCCCCAGCATTTT.

This chain links TRBV28 with TRBJ2-1; D call uncertain. V lost 5 bases and J 6 bases, leaving 8 bases between the germline ends. CDR1 and CDR2 from the germline V gene are MDHEN and SYDVKM. The CDR3 loop spans 12 amino acids. The CDR3 loop reads CASSPFVNEQFF. CDR3 nucleotides: TGTGCCAGCAGTCCGTTTGTCAATGAGCAGTTCTTC. The full variable domain, its missing parts supplied by reference TRBV28 and TRBJ2-1, is DVKVTQSSRYLVKRTGEKVFLECVQDMDHENMFWYRQDPGLGLRLIYFSYDVKMKEKGDIPEGYSVSREKKERFSLILESASTNQTSMYLCASSPFVNEQFFGPGTRLTVL.

The chain couples TRBV25-1 to TRBJ2-7; 7 bases map to TRBD2. This CDR3 comprises 12 residues. V lost 2 bases to trimming and J lost 12 bases; unmatched junction nucleotides: 7. The V gene's germline CDR1 is MGHDK and CDR2 SYGVNS. CDR3 sequence: CASSEVPGLLYF. DNA for the CDR3: TGTGCCAGCAGTGAAGTCCCGGGACTATTGTACTTC.

The chain uses TRBV7-9 and TRBJ1-2; the D is unclear. This CDR3 is built from 13 residues. Deletions cut 1 base from V and 8 bases from J, with 11 bases between. CDR1 and CDR2 (germline): SEHNR, FQNEAQ (reference sequence). The CDR3 protein is CASSLDLAGGYTF. CDR3 DNA: TGTGCCAGCAGCTTAGACCTCGCGGGCGGCTACACCTTC.

Only one count was recorded for this clone. The genes are TRBV29-1 and TRBJ2-7; TRBD1 is a possible D gene (7 bases). This CDR3 contains 13 residues. Trimming stripped 5 bases from V and 3 bases from J, with 14 bases between. Germline lookup yields CDR1 SQVTM and CDR2 ANQGSEA. CDR3 bases: TGCAGCGTTTCCAGGGGGGCGGACTACGAGCAGTACTTC. Translated: CSVSRGADYEQYF.

This chain connects TRBV5-6 to TRBJ2-7, with 9 nucleotides matching TRBD1. V trimming: 4 bases; J trimming: 2 bases; junction bases outside the gene matches: 13. CDR3 length: 17 amino acids. Germline V lookup: CDR1 SGHDT, CDR2 YYEEEE. DNA of the CDR3: TGTGCCAGCAGCCCCACCGAACCGCGACAGGGGGCCTACGAGCAGTACTTC. This encodes CASSPTEPRQGAYEQYF.

The V gene is TRBV6-1, the J gene TRBJ2-7, with D unclear. The CDR3 is made up of 14 amino acids. The germline V and J ends were trimmed by 2 bases and 1 base, with 9 bases remaining between them. Germline lookup yields CDR1 MNHNS and CDR2 SASEGT. CDR3 DNA sequence: TGTGCCAGCAGTGAAATGGTACGGTCCTACGAGCAGTACTTC. Amino acids: CASSEMVRSYEQYF.

This chain uses TRBV9 with TRBJ1-6; maybe TRBD1 (5 bases). V dropped 4 bases and J dropped 3 bases, with 20 bases sitting between them. The CDR3 totals 18 residues. The germline CDR1 and CDR2 sequences are SGDLS and YYNGEE. Here the CDR3 DNA reads TGTGCCAGCAGCCCTACTCTGGGGGGAGACCTCTATAATTCACCCCTCCACTTT. It is translated as CASSPTLGGDLYNSPLHF. The full variable domain, rest sourced from reference TRBV9 and TRBJ1-6, is DSGVTQTPKHLITATGQRVTLRCSPRSGDLSVYWYQQSLDQGLQFLIQYYNGEERAKGNILERFSAQQFPDLHSELNLSSLELGDSALYFCASSPTLGGDLYNSPLHFGNGTRLTVT.

The chain is built from TRBV28 and TRBJ2-7; maybe TRBD1 (6 bases). Germline V CDR1 and CDR2: MDHEN, SYDVKM. V was pared by 4 bases and J by 1 base, with 17 bases between. This CDR3 contains 16 residues. CDR3 protein: CASSSLSRDTSYEQYF. CDR3 DNA: TGTGCCAGCAGTTCCCTATCCCGGGACACTTCCTACGAGCAGTACTTC.